This TCR beta chain was observed in a study of cytomegalovirus exposure and HLA in healthy donors. Of note for this clone: The antigen remains unidentified. The sample has other DNA sequences that encode this CDR3 too.

The study, taken as a whole, reports: The majority of CMV-associated TCR beta chains were reported as apparently HLA-restricted in a later analysis. Judged likely to be a sequencing artifact was a cluster of highly shared sequence variants. As a later analysis showed, a missense DCLRE1C variant was linked to trimming of TCR beta V- and J-genes.

This CDR3 has 14 amino acids. CDR1 and CDR2 from the germline V gene are SGHRS and YFSETQ. V was cut by 1 base and J by 4 bases, with 9 bases left in between. Researchers ran the PCR with 60 Vbeta and 13 Jbeta primers. The assay was immunoSEQ multiplex PCR, and TCRdb's table has in-frame clones only and misses some. The top ten hold roughly 8% of the sample, which has 95,000 to 110,000 clones, around three quarters seen once. The source is a man aged 30 to 45 in good health and CMV-seronegative. The chain uses TRBV5-1 and TRBJ1-3; a weak D match, TRBD1 (6 bases). Sample: PBMCs. Here the CDR3 reads CASSLTGTGNTIYF. As DNA, the CDR3 is TGCGCCAGCAGCTTGACAGGGACCGGAAACACCATATATTTT.